Sequencing of this T cell receptor beta chain was carried out in a study of T cell clonality in common variable immunodeficiency (dated by TCRdb to 2014 to 2015). The CDR3 runs 14 residues from the cysteine to the phenylalanine. Sequencing covers 33 bases of the CDR3, shown here with the frame starting at base 1. Between the V and J ends, shortened by 5 bases and 5 bases respectively, the junction contains 15 bases. CDR1 SEHNR and CDR2 FQNEAQ were looked up in the germline V gene (reference sequence). For sequencing, equivalent amounts of genomic DNA were input from CVID and control samples. For every sample, a 60 bp segment covering the rearranged TCRbeta CDR3 region was amplified and then sequenced. TCRbeta amplification used the immunoSEQ assay, a bias-corrected multiplex PCR with high-throughput sequencing. As for the authors' bioinformatics: Every unique nucleotide sequence counted as a clone and was annotated with V, D and J genes, copy number and frequency. Sequences were labeled productive if in frame, and non-productive if out of frame or containing stop codons. Clonality was calculated from Shannon's entropy as previously described. The predicted amino acid sequences of productive clones were used to derive the mean CDR3 Kyte-Doolittle hydropathy. Scaled V gene usage was hierarchically clustered using Manhattan distance and complete linkage with the R hclust function. Clone sharing by CDR3 amino acid sequence was assessed by resampling 12 repertoires per group over 100 rounds. The repertoires were screened for around 70 published EBV-specific TCRbeta sequences and a few hundred published CMV-specific TCRbeta sequences. Analysis left out a couple of CVID samples that produced under 10,000 sequences, so roughly 45 CVID repertoires remained. TCRdb retrieved this table from immuneACCESS and kept in-frame rearrangements only. Not all clones are present; in checked studies, unresolved V genes account for under half, and no reason is known for the remainder. That table supplies the V and J calls and clone size; D and trimming were determined from the DNA. The sample comprises tens of thousands of clones, and every one was counted more than once. The ten biggest clones cover 4% of the sample.

Study-level results and caveats: Even though DNA input was equal, the average per sample came to 80,000 to 100,000 unique sequences for controls compared with about 30,000 for CVID samples. Healthy controls shared more TCRbeta clones with each other than CVID subjects shared among themselves (p < 0.0001). According to the authors, finding the cause of the higher clonality in CVID would require sequencing the repertoires of T cell subpopulations. Differences among patients in the CVID cohort limited the correlations between repertoire features and clinical complications. CVID TCRbeta sequences were reported to have fewer deletions and N-nucleotide insertions and to lack highly modified clones with 13 or more V deletions. Increased TCRbeta clonality was found in CVID subjects compared with healthy controls (t-test p = 0.018), with the increase being most characteristic of about a third of subjects.

Diagnosis of CVID followed standard criteria, namely serum IgG, IgA and/or IgM below the normal range together with specific antibody deficiency. The CVID group comprised about 45 subjects, roughly 15 female and some 30 male, aged roughly 8 to 64 years with a mean age of about 40. Predominantly Caucasian heritage was noted among both the CVID patients and the healthy controls. At the time of study participation, every CVID subject had been on replacement immunoglobulin therapy for at least one year. When blood was collected, none of the CVID subjects were ill or on immunomodulatory or immunosuppressive medication. Heparinized peripheral whole blood samples of about 5 to 8 ml were collected from each donor. Genomic DNA from adults with common variable immune deficiency (CVID) and from healthy adult controls was used for sequencing of TCRbeta CDR3 repertoires. Diluted blood was subjected to density centrifugation over Hypaque 1077 or Ficoll-Paque for isolation of peripheral blood mononuclear cells. Genomic DNA was obtained from unsorted mononuclear cells through either Qiagen column purification or a centrifugation-based method.

As concerns this clone: The antigen it recognizes is unknown. Read sequence stops 3 residues before the CDR3 end, and the germline J gene provides the missing end.

The chain employs TRBV7-9 and TRBJ2-5; the D gene is possibly TRBD1, with 6 bases matching. This TCR came from a human donor with common variable immunodeficiency. Sequencing was performed on peripheral blood mononuclear cells. The CDR3 corresponds to CASSPRGGSETQYF. The CDR3 bases that were read are TGTGCCAGCAGCCCCAGGGGTGGTAGCGAGACC.